The entry below gives a single T cell receptor (beta chain) sequence along with its context. Profiling relied on immunoSEQ multiplex PCR, and the TCRdb table lists in-frame clones only, not all of them. The table gives about 200,000 clones; the top ten clones make up roughly 2% of it. This sample is drawn from a study of control samples from healthy donors and cancer patients. Sequencing was done on a sample of blood. The sequence derives from a woman aged 30 to 39 in good health.

CDR3 nucleotide sequence: TGTGCCAGTAGTACCCTATCTGGGGGTCCTGGAAACACCATATATTTT. It encodes CASSTLSGGPGNTIYF. This chain connects TRBV19 to TRBJ1-3, with D maybe TRBD1 (5 bases). The CDR3 is 16 amino acids. The germline V gene has CDR1 LNHDA and CDR2 SQIVND (reference sequence). Deletions cut 4 bases from V and 2 bases from J, with 15 bases between.